The next 14 T cell receptor beta chains were all read from a single sample in a study of blood T cell repertoires in COVID-19. Some clones are missing from TCRdb's copy, which holds only in-frame ones; the method was immunoSEQ multiplex PCR. The profile shows around 68,000 clones, around four fifths of them singletons. The sequenced sample was peripheral blood. These receptors were collected from a human donor in a cohort sampled during active COVID-19.

The rearrangement joins TRBV14 to TRBJ1-1; tentative D call: TRBD1 (6 bases). The CDR3 totals 13 residues. Trimming removed 4 bases at V and 4 bases at J, with 10 bases between. Germline loops: CDR1 SGHDN, CDR2 FVKESK. CDR3 in amino acids: CASSRTGPTEAFF. CDR3 coding DNA: TGTGCCAGCAGCCGAACAGGGCCCACTGAAGCTTTCTTT.

The chain joins TRBV29-1 to TRBJ1-3, with 7 bases that match TRBD1. The germline V gene has CDR1 SQVTM and CDR2 ANQGSEA. The trim removed 6 bases at V and 0 bases at J, leaving 5 bases unmatched. The CDR3 totals 14 residues. CDR3 coding DNA: TGCAGCGTGAACCGGGACAGCTCTGGAAACACCATATATTTT. It codes for CSVNRDSSGNTIYF.

The chain recombines TRBV7-2 with TRBJ2-1; tentatively, D is TRBD1 (6 bases). This CDR3 region has 14 residues. Germline lookup yields CDR1 SGHTA and CDR2 FQGNSA. V gave up 5 bases and J gave up 4 bases, with 12 bases separating them. The CDR3 DNA is TGTGCCAGCAGCAACCGGGACACATACAATGAGCAGTTCTTC. Translating it yields CASSNRDTYNEQFF. Full variable domain (remainder filled in from reference TRBV7-2 and TRBJ2-1): GAGVSQSPSNKVTEKGKDVELRCDPISGHTALYWYRQSLGQGLEFLIYFQGNSAPDKSGLPSDRFSAERTGGSVSTLTIQRTQQEDSAVYLCASSNRDTYNEQFFGPGTRLTVL.

This rearrangement joins TRBV5-5 to TRBJ2-2; D is perhaps TRBD1 (6 bases). The CDR3 consists of 15 residues. V lost 4 bases and J lost 3, with 13 bases in between. The germline V gene encodes CDR1 SGHKS and CDR2 YYEKEE (reference sequence). The CDR3 coding sequence is TGTGCCAGCAGCCCCCAGGGGAGAGACACCGGGGAGCTGTTTTTT. Protein sequence: CASSPQGRDTGELFF.

This clone was counted a few times. The genes are TRBV4-1 and TRBJ1-2; D unclear. V was cut by 1 base and J by 8 bases, with 11 bases left in between. The CDR3 is 13 residues long. Germline CDR1 is MGHRA and CDR2 is YSYEKL. CDR3 residues: CASSQVEIRGYTF. The CDR3 nucleotides are TGCGCCAGCAGCCAAGTGGAGATACGAGGCTACACCTTC.

The chain combines TRBV21-1 with TRBJ1-5. TRBV21-1 is described as a pseudogene. CDR3 length: 11 residues. The CDR3 DNA sequence: TGTGCCACCAGGGTCTACCAGCCCCAGCATTTT. Its translation: CATRVYQPQHF.

V usage is TRBV5-1 and J usage is TRBJ2-7; 7 nucleotides agree with TRBD1. CDR3 length: 16 amino acids. The germline gives CDR1 SGHRS, CDR2 YFSETQ. Unmatched junction bases numbered 10, after V lost 1 base and J lost 3 bases. CDR3 protein: CASSLRYRQGRYEQYF. In nucleotides, the CDR3 is TGCGCCAGCAGCTTGAGATATCGACAGGGTCGCTACGAGCAGTACTTC.

The genes are TRBV3-1 (or the pseudogene TRBV3-2) and TRBJ1-5; D unresolved. This CDR3 comprises 15 residues. Germline V gene lookup returns CDR1 LGHDT and CDR2 YNNKEL (reference sequence). V gave up 1 base and J gave up 4 bases, with 11 bases separating them. DNA for the CDR3: TGTGCCAGCAGCCAAGGGGCGGGTTCGAATCAGCCCCAGCATTTT. Its protein is CASSQGAGSNQPQHF.

The CDR3 loop reads CASSHDRAKEQYV. In DNA, the CDR3 is TGTGCCAGCAGCCATGACAGGGCCAAAGAGCAGTACGTC. This chain joins TRBV7-9 and TRBJ2-7; TRBD1 matches 7 bases. The J segment lost 7 bases and the V segment lost 5 bases, leaving 8 bases of the junction unmatched. Looked up from germline, CDR1 is SEHNR and CDR2 is FQNEAQ (reference sequence). The CDR3 is 13 amino acids.

The rearrangement uses TRBV5-1 and TRBJ2-2; 10 bases match TRBD1. J lost 4 bases, V lost 4 bases, and 7 bases had no gene match. CDR1 and CDR2 from the germline V gene are SGHRS and YFSETQ. CDR3 length equals 16 residues. CDR3 amino acids: CASSLQGQGGTGELFF. CDR3 nucleotides: TGCGCCAGCAGCCTGCAAGGACAGGGGGGCACCGGGGAGCTGTTTTTT. The full variable domain, completed using reference TRBV5-1 and TRBJ2-2, is KAGVTQTPRYLIKTRGQQVTLSCSPISGHRSVSWYQQTPGQGLQFLFEYFSETQRNKGNFPGRFSGRQFSNSRSEMNVSTLELGDSALYLCASSLQGQGGTGELFFGEGSRLTVL.

This chain connects TRBV6-1 to TRBJ2-7; 11 nucleotides match TRBD2. V lost 2 bases, J lost 3 bases, and 15 bases stayed unmatched. From germline, CDR1 is MNHNS and CDR2 SASEGT. The CDR3 consists of 19 residues. The CDR3 protein is CASSERVGLLAGGLYEQYV. CDR3 DNA: TGTGCCAGCAGTGAAAGAGTGGGGCTGCTAGCGGGGGGTCTCTACGAGCAGTACGTC.

V gene TRBV7-8 combines with J gene TRBJ2-1, with 13 bases lining up with TRBD2. The germline V gene has CDR1 SGHVS and CDR2 FQNEAQ. The CDR3 extends over 19 amino acids. V was pared by 2 bases and J by 6 bases, with 13 bases of the junction left unmatched. The CDR3, as DNA: TGTGCCAGCAGCTTACCACTGGTGACTAGCGGGGGGTCTGTCAATGAGCAGTTCTTC. Protein product: CASSLPLVTSGGSVNEQFF.

In DNA form, the CDR3 reads TGTGCCAGCCCCAGCGATGCCACCATATATTTT. It yields the protein CASPSDATIYF. The J gene is TRBJ1-3, the V gene TRBV27, with D hard to call. Trimming took off 8 bases at V and 9 bases at J, with 11 bases between the two ends. The CDR3 runs to 11 residues. Germline-derived CDR1 and CDR2 are MNHEY and SMNVEV (reference sequence).

The chain employs TRBV5-8 and TRBJ2-7; the match to TRBD1 covers 9 bases. The CDR3 is 14 amino acids. V lost 4 bases, J lost 4 bases, and 6 bases stayed unmatched. Germline-derived CDR1 and CDR2 are SGHTS and YDEGEE. CDR3 in DNA: TGTGCCAGCAGCATTCGACAGGGGGGGTACGAGCAGTACTTC. Protein product: CASSIRQGGYEQYF.